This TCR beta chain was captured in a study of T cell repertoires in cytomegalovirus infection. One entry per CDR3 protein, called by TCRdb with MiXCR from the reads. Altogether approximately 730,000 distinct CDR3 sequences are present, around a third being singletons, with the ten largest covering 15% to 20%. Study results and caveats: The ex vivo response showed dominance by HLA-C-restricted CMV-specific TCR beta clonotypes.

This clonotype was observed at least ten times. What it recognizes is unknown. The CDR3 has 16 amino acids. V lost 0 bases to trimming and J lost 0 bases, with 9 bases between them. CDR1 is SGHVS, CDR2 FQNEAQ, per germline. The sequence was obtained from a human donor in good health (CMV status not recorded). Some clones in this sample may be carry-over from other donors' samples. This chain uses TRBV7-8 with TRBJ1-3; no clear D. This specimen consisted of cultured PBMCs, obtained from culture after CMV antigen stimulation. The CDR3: CASSLAAVNSGNTIYF. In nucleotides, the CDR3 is TGTGCCAGCAGCTTAGCTGCGGTTAACTCTGGAAACACCATATATTTT.